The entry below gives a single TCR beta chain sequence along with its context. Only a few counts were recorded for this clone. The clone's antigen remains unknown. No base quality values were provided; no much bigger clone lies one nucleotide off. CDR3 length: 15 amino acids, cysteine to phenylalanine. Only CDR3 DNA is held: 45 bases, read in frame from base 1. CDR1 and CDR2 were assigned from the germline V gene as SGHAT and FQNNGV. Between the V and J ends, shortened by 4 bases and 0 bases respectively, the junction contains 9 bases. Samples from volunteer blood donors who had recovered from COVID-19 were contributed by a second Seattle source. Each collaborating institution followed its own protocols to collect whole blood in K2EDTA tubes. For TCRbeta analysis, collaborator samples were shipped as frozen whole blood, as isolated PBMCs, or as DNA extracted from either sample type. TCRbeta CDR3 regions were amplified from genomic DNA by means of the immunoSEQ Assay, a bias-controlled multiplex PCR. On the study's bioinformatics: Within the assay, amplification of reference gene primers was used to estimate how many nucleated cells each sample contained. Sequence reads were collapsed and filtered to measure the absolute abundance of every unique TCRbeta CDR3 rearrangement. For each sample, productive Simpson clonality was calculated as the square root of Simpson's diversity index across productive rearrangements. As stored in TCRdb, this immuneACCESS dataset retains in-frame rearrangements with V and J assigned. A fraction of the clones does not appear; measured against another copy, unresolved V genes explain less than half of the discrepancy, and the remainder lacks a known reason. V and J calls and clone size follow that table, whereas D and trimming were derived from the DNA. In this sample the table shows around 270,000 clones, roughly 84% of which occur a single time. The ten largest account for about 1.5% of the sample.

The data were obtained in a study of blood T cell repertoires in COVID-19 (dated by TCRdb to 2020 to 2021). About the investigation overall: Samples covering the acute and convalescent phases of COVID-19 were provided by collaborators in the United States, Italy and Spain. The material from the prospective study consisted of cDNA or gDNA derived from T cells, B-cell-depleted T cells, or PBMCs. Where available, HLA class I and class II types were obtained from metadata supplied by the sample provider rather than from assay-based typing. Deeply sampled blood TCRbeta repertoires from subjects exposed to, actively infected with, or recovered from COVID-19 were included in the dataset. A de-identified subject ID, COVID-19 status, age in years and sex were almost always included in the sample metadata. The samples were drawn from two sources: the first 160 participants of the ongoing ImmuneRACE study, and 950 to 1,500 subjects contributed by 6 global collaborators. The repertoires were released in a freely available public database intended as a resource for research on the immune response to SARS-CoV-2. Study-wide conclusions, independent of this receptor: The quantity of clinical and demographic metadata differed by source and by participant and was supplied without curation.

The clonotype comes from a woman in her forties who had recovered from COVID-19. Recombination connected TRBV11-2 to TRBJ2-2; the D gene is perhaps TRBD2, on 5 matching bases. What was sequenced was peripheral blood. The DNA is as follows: TGTGCCAGCAGCTCGGGGATAACGAACACCGGGGAGCTGTTTTTT. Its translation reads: CASSSGITNTGELFF.